Presented here are 16 T cell receptor beta chains from one specimen sequenced in a study of blood T cell repertoires in COVID-19. The protocol was immunoSEQ multiplex PCR, while the TCRdb copy is restricted to in-frame clones and leaves out a portion. There are some 280,000 clones in the sample; around four fifths occur only once, and around 4.1% lies in the top ten. Input material: peripheral blood. The receptors originated from a woman in her forties or fifties with active or convalescent COVID-19.

The rearrangement links TRBV28 to TRBJ2-1, with 7 bases fitting TRBD2. In germline, CDR1 is MDHEN, CDR2 SYDVKM. CDR3 length: 11 amino acids. J lost 8 bases, V lost 10 bases, and 5 bases had no gene match. This CDR3 is CATDGGYEQFF. CDR3 sequence (DNA): TGTGCCACCGACGGGGGGTATGAGCAGTTCTTC.

Note on this clone: Other DNA sequences from this sample encode an identical CDR3 as well. This chain connects TRBV6-5 to TRBJ1-1; TRBD1 agrees at 7 bases. Germline V CDR1 and CDR2: MNHEY, SVGAGI. The CDR3 extends over 13 amino acids. Trimming took 5 bases from V and 7 from J; bases not matched to a gene: 7. CDR3 bases: TGTGCCAGCAGTAGACAGGGAACTGGTGAAGCTTTCTTT. This encodes CASSRQGTGEAFF.

The rearrangement joins TRBV6-5 to TRBJ2-7; possibly TRBD1 for D (5 bases). This CDR3 has 12 amino acids. V lost 4 bases and J lost 5, with 9 bases in between. Per germline, CDR1 MNHEY and CDR2 SVGAGI. The CDR3 nucleotides read TGTGCCAGCAGTTGGGGCGGTAACGAGCAGTACTTC. Its protein is CASSWGGNEQYF.

The chain uses TRBV6-2 or TRBV6-3 and TRBJ1-5, with D tentatively TRBD1 (5 bases). V was trimmed by 4 bases and J by 7 bases, leaving 11 bases between them. CDR3 size: 13 residues. CDR1 MNHEY and CDR2 SVGEGT come from the germline V gene. The DNA of the CDR3 is TGTGCCAGCAGTTTTCCAGGGAGGCAGCCCCAGCATTTT. Its translation: CASSFPGRQPQHF.

This rearrangement joins TRBV27 to TRBJ1-5, with a tentative D call TRBD1 (6 bases). V shed 5 bases and J shed 3 bases, with 17 bases lying between them. Germline V CDR1 and CDR2: MNHEY, SMNVEV (reference sequence). This CDR3 is 16 amino acids long. The CDR3 protein is CASSLRMDSFNQPQHF. CDR3 in DNA: TGTGCCAGCAGTCTAAGAATGGACAGCTTCAATCAGCCCCAGCATTTT.

This clone is a singleton in its sample. CDR3 bases: TGTGCCAGCAGCCAATTCGGGACTAGCGGACCTACGGGGGAGACCCAGTACTTC. It yields the protein CASSQFGTSGPTGETQYF. The chain recombines TRBV7-8 with TRBJ2-5, with 11 bases aligning to TRBD2. Germline loops: CDR1 SGHVS, CDR2 FQNEAQ. V trimming: 5 bases; J trimming: 5 bases; junction bases outside the gene matches: 16. The CDR3 runs to 18 residues.

V usage is TRBV6-1 and J usage is TRBJ1-5; D is unresolved. In germline, CDR1 is MNHNS, CDR2 SASEGT. Trimming shortened V by 2 bases and J by 7 bases, and 12 bases separated the two germline ends. The CDR3 has 14 amino acids. CDR3 residues: CASSESGPGQPQHF. In DNA, the CDR3 is TGTGCCAGCAGTGAATCCGGGCCGGGACAGCCCCAGCATTTT.

This chain connects TRBV7-3 to TRBJ1-2; D possibly corresponds to TRBD1 (6 bases). The CDR3 contains 16 residues. Germline lookup yields CDR1 SGHTA and CDR2 FQGTGA. Deletions cut 1 base from V and 5 bases from J, with 17 bases between. The CDR3 spells CASSLRGQGKLYGYTF. CDR3 nucleotides: TGTGCCAGCAGCTTAAGGGGTCAGGGGAAGCTTTATGGCTACACCTTC.

The chain is built from TRBV5-8 and TRBJ2-3, with D hard to call. This CDR3 is 13 amino acids long. V was clipped by 5 bases and J by 0 bases, with 7 bases between them. The germline gives CDR1 SGHTS, CDR2 YDEGEE. The chain's CDR3 is CASRGRSTDTQYF. CDR3 bases: TGTGCCAGCAGGGGCAGGAGCACAGATACGCAGTATTTT.

The genes are TRBV14 and TRBJ1-1; tentative D call: TRBD1 (6 bases). The ends were cut back, 3 bases at V and 5 bases at J, with 13 bases in the middle. This CDR3 contains 14 residues. Germline V gene sequence: CDR1 SGHDN, CDR2 FVKESK. For the CDR3, the DNA is TGTGCCAGCAGCCAGGAAGGCAGGGGAACTGAAGCTTTCTTT. Translated, it gives CASSQEGRGTEAFF.

This chain links TRBV7-9 with TRBJ1-2; D might be TRBD1 (5 bases). The CDR3 is 14 amino acids. Trimming cost V 3 bases and J 4 bases, with 12 bases left between them. Germline V gene lookup returns CDR1 SEHNR and CDR2 FQNEAQ (reference sequence). The CDR3 spells CASSFHNTGYGYTF. The CDR3 DNA reads as TGTGCCAGCAGCTTCCACAATACAGGCTATGGCTACACCTTC. Full variable domain (outside the CDR3, taken from reference TRBV7-9 and TRBJ1-2): DTGVSQNPRHKITKRGQNVTFRCDPISEHNRLYWYRQTLGQGPEFLTYFQNEAQLEKSRLLSDRFSAERPKGSFSTLEIQRTEQGDSAMYLCASSFHNTGYGYTFGSGTRLTVV.

This rearrangement joins TRBV18 to TRBJ1-4; 7 nucleotides agree with TRBD1. Germline loops: CDR1 KGHSH, CDR2 LQKENI. The CDR3 extends over 13 amino acids. V lost 7 bases to trimming and J lost 4 bases; unmatched junction nucleotides: 3. The DNA for the CDR3 is TGTGCCAGCTTGGGACAGCGTAATGAAAAACTGTTTTTT. This gives the protein CASLGQRNEKLFF.

The chain uses TRBV19 and TRBJ1-1; D perhaps matches TRBD1 (6 bases). CDR1 and CDR2 from the germline V gene are LNHDA and SQIVND (reference sequence). The CDR3 runs 14 residues. Trimming pared 3 bases from V and 1 base from J, leaving 9 bases between. The CDR3 bases are TGTGCCAGTAGTATCGTACAGGGGAACACTGAAGCTTTCTTT. It yields the protein CASSIVQGNTEAFF.

The chain carries TRBV28 and TRBJ1-6; D remains ambiguous. The CDR3 has 12 residues. The germline V gene has CDR1 MDHEN and CDR2 SYDVKM. The V end was cut by 3 bases, the J end by 7 bases, with 4 bases between. The CDR3 DNA is TGTGCCAGCAGTTTGAGCAATTCACCCCTCCACTTT. Translating gives CASSLSNSPLHF.

The chain recombines TRBV29-1 with TRBJ2-1; weak D call: TRBD2 (6 bases). In germline, CDR1 is SQVTM, CDR2 ANQGSEA. The CDR3 contains 12 residues. The CDR3 DNA reads TGCTCCTTGTGGGGGGTCTACAATGAGCAGTTCTTC. Its protein product is CSLWGVYNEQFF.

The chain has TRBV5-8 and TRBJ1-1; D might be TRBD1 (5 bases). The CDR3 is 15 residues long. V lost 4 bases and J lost 1, with 14 bases in between. Germline CDR1 and CDR2: SGHTS and YDEGEE. In DNA, the CDR3 is TGTGCCAGCAGCCGCGACATGACAGAGAACACTGAAGCTTTCTTT. Translated, it gives CASSRDMTENTEAFF.